The 20 T cell receptor beta chains below were found in one sample sequenced in a study of blood T cell repertoires in COVID-19. TCRdb keeps only in-frame clones here, not all; method: immunoSEQ multiplex PCR. The sample shows fewer than 200,000 clones, around 89% of them seen only once. Input material: peripheral blood. Source of these receptors: a man in his forties or fifties with active or convalescent COVID-19.

The genes are TRBV11-3 and TRBJ2-1; tentatively, D is TRBD2 (5 bases). This CDR3 has 15 amino acids. The V gene's germline CDR1 is SGHNT and CDR2 YENEEA. Between the trimmed V and J ends, which lost 6 bases and 7 bases, there was a span of 19 bases. CDR3 nucleotide sequence: TGTGCCAGCAGTTTCCCCCCGGCGGGCCCGAATGAGCAGTTCTTC. This encodes CASSFPPAGPNEQFF.

This sequence joins TRBV27 and TRBJ1-2, with a weak D call TRBD1 (5 bases). This CDR3 comprises 15 residues. Trimming pared 2 bases from V and 4 bases from J, leaving 14 bases between. CDR1 is MNHEY, CDR2 SMNVEV, per germline (reference sequence). The CDR3 sequence is CASSLGTGERYGYTF. The CDR3, as DNA: TGTGCCAGCAGTTTAGGGACGGGGGAGCGCTATGGCTACACCTTC.

This clone was recorded only once. The rearrangement links TRBV25-1 to TRBJ2-1; 7 bases match TRBD1. Germline assignment: CDR1 MGHDK and CDR2 SYGVNS. CDR3 size: 16 residues. Trimming took 3 bases from V and 7 from J; bases not matched to a gene: 12. This CDR3 is CASSEATGVKGNEQFF. CDR3 bases: TGTGCCAGCAGTGAGGCCACAGGGGTGAAGGGGAATGAGCAGTTCTTC.

The rearrangement joins TRBV28 to TRBJ1-3; D not resolved. The CDR3 totals 11 residues. CDR1 is MDHEN, CDR2 SYDVKM, per germline. Trimming pared 9 bases from V and 4 bases from J, leaving 7 bases between. The DNA for the CDR3 is TGTGCCAGTTTACAGGGAAACACCATATATTTT. This translates into CASLQGNTIYF.

This clone was observed a few times. The J gene is TRBJ2-1, the V gene TRBV3-1 (or the pseudogene TRBV3-2); weak D call: TRBD2 (5 bases). The CDR3 spans 13 residues. Trimming shortened V by 0 bases and J by 12 bases, and 12 bases separated the two germline ends. Germline assignment: CDR1 LGHDT and CDR2 YNNKEL (reference sequence). CDR3 sequence (DNA): TGTGCCAGCAGCCAAGATTCGCGGGCTCGGCAGTTCTTC. Its protein product is CASSQDSRARQFF.

The chain links TRBV5-1 to TRBJ1-6, with no clear D. V was pared by 5 bases and J by 7 bases, with 10 bases between. Per the germline V gene, CDR1 is SGHRS and CDR2 is YFSETQ. The CDR3 contains 13 residues. This CDR3 reads CASRRSGNSPLHF. Here the CDR3 DNA reads TGCGCCAGCAGGAGGAGTGGGAATTCACCCCTCCACTTT. Combining the CDR3 with reference TRBV5-1 and TRBJ1-6 gives the whole variable domain KAGVTQTPRYLIKTRGQQVTLSCSPISGHRSVSWYQQTPGQGLQFLFEYFSETQRNKGNFPGRFSGRQFSNSRSEMNVSTLELGDSALYLCASRRSGNSPLHFGNGTRLTVT.

This sequence joins TRBV6-5 and TRBJ2-7; maybe TRBD1 (5 bases). CDR1 is MNHEY and CDR2 is SVGAGI in the germline V gene. Trimming left V 6 bases short and J 6 bases short, with 15 bases between. CDR3 length equals 13 residues. CDR3 bases: TGTGCCAGCAGGGCAGGGAAAACGGGCGAGCAGTACTTC. It specifies CASRAGKTGEQYF.

In the case of this clone: Other DNA sequences from this sample encode an identical CDR3 as well. V and J are TRBV5-1 and TRBJ2-7; D is unclear. The CDR3 is made up of 12 amino acids. CDR1 and CDR2 from the germline V gene are SGHRS and YFSETQ. V was shortened by 1 base and J by 3 bases, with 5 bases between the two germline ends. The CDR3 coding sequence is TGCGCCAGCAGCTTGACTGACTACGAGCAGTACTTC. This codes for CASSLTDYEQYF.

This clone was observed a few times. This sequence joins TRBV12-5 and TRBJ2-5; D not certain. V lost 0 bases and J 6 bases, leaving 5 bases between the germline ends. The CDR3 has 12 residues. The germline V gene has CDR1 LGHNT and CDR2 FRNRAP. The CDR3 DNA sequence: TGTGCTAGTGGTTTGGTAGCGAAGACCCAGTACTTC. Protein sequence: CASGLVAKTQYF.

V gene TRBV19 combines with J gene TRBJ2-1, with TRBD2 matching 7 bases. The junction had 5 bases not matched to a gene; V was cut back by 4 bases and J by 5 bases. Germline loops: CDR1 LNHDA, CDR2 SQIVND (reference sequence). The CDR3 is 14 amino acids. The CDR3 nucleotides read TGTGCCAGTAGTAACGGGGGGTCCCACAATGAGCAGTTCTTC. Its protein product is CASSNGGSHNEQFF.

The chain couples TRBV6-6 to TRBJ2-3; a weak D match, TRBD2 (5 bases). Per germline, CDR1 MNHNY and CDR2 SVGAGI (reference sequence). V shed 5 bases and J shed 5 bases, with 8 bases lying between them. The CDR3 is made up of 12 amino acids. DNA of the CDR3: TGTGCCAGCAGTACAGAGGGAGATACGCAGTATTTT. This translates into CASSTEGDTQYF.

This sequence joins TRBV28 and TRBJ1-4; TRBD1 might be the D (6 bases). Germline lookup yields CDR1 MDHEN and CDR2 SYDVKM. Trimming removed 6 bases from V and 7 bases from J, with 15 bases in between. The CDR3 is 14 amino acids. The CDR3 region has the DNA TGTGCCAGCAGCAACTCAGGGGTTGGTGAAAAACTGTTTTTT. Its translation: CASSNSGVGEKLFF.

The chain's CDR3 is CASKAGTNEKLFF. CDR3 DNA: TGTGCCAGCAAAGCAGGGACTAATGAAAAACTGTTTTTT. The rearrangement links TRBV28 to TRBJ1-4; D is possibly TRBD1 (5 bases). This CDR3 region has 13 residues. Germline V gene lookup returns CDR1 MDHEN and CDR2 SYDVKM. V was cut by 7 bases and J by 2 bases, with 8 bases left in between.

The rearrangement uses TRBV18 and TRBJ2-7, with 7 bases matching TRBD1. The V and J ends lost 3 bases and 3 bases, in that order; junction bases with no gene match: 14. There are 17 residues in the CDR3. Germline V gene data show CDR1 as KGHSH and CDR2 as LQKENI. The CDR3 loop reads CASSPVRQRTGIYEQYF. The CDR3 DNA is TGTGCCAGCTCACCGGTGCGCCAGCGGACAGGAATCTACGAGCAGTACTTC.

This clone was found many times. Other DNA sequences in the sample encode the same CDR3. The CDR3 loop is CASTLSAGDYEQYF. The CDR3 DNA reads TGCGCCAGCACCCTGAGCGCGGGAGACTACGAGCAGTACTTC. The rearrangement joins TRBV5-1 to TRBJ2-7; 7 nucleotides match TRBD2. The J segment lost 3 bases and the V segment lost 6 bases, leaving 9 bases of the junction unmatched. Germline lookup yields CDR1 SGHRS and CDR2 YFSETQ. This CDR3 spans 14 amino acids.

In this sample, this clone turned up once. J is TRBJ1-4 and V is TRBV10-2; TRBD1 might be the D (6 bases). The CDR3 has 15 amino acids. Trimming pared 1 base from V and 10 bases from J, leaving 16 bases between. Germline V gene data show CDR1 as WSHSY and CDR2 as SAAADI. CDR3 bases: TGCGCCAGCAGTGAGTTGGGGGCAGGGGCGGTAAAACTGTTTTTT. The encoded protein is CASSELGAGAVKLFF.

V is TRBV2 and J is TRBJ1-6; D ambiguous. The CDR3 consists of 14 residues. Trimming pared 8 bases from V and 3 bases from J, leaving 11 bases between. Germline CDR1 is SNHLY and CDR2 is FYNNEI. The CDR3 reads CASSQNHYNSPLHF. The CDR3, as DNA: TGTGCCAGCTCACAGAACCACTATAATTCACCCCTCCACTTT.

The V call is TRBV10-3, the J call TRBJ2-3, with TRBD1 matching over 9 bases. The CDR3 loop spans 14 amino acids. V was pared by 6 bases and J by 6 bases, with 7 bases of the junction left unmatched. In germline, CDR1 is ENHRY, CDR2 SYGVKD. CDR3 residues: CAISLQGAVDTQYF. CDR3 in DNA: TGTGCCATCAGCCTACAGGGGGCGGTGGATACGCAGTATTTT.

This clone has a single count. This sequence joins TRBV18 and TRBJ2-7; 7 bases agree with TRBD1. The length of the CDR3 is 15 residues. Germline CDR1 is KGHSH and CDR2 is LQKENI. With 3 bases clipped from V and 5 bases from J, the junction kept 10 bases outside the gene matches. The CDR3 DNA reads as TGTGCCAGCTCACCCCCCGACAGGGTATTCCACGAGCAGTACTTC. Amino acids: CASSPPDRVFHEQYF.

The rearrangement links TRBV3-1 (or the pseudogene TRBV3-2) to TRBJ2-2; TRBD2 is a possible D gene (6 bases). Germline values: CDR1 LGHDT, CDR2 YNNKEL (reference sequence). The ends were cut back, 0 bases at V and 3 bases at J, with 11 bases in the middle. This CDR3 contains 16 residues. The DNA for the CDR3 is TGTGCCAGCAGCCAAGATAGCGGTTTAGACACCGGGGAGCTGTTTTTT. As protein: CASSQDSGLDTGELFF.